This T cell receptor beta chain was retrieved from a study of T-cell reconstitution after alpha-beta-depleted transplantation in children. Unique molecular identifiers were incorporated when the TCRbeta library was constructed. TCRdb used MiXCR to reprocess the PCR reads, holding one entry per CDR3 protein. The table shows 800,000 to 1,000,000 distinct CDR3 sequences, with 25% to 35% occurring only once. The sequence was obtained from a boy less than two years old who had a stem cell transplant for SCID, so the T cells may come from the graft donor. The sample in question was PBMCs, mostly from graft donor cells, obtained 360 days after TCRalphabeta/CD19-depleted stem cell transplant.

The CDR3 reads CASRRTSGGANEQFF. For the CDR3, the DNA is TGTGCCAGCAGGCGTACTAGCGGGGGAGCCAATGAGCAGTTCTTC. The chain is built from TRBV12-3 or TRBV12-4 and TRBJ2-1; 11 bases line up with TRBD2. The CDR3 consists of 15 residues. Trimming cost V 6 bases and J 6 bases; bases outside gene matches: 7.